This T cell receptor (beta chain) was recorded in a study of T cells after yellow fever vaccination. On the study more broadly: Fractions low in cell number were prepared with SMART-Seq v4 Ultra Low Input.

This clonotype has ten or more counts. Antigen specificity is unknown. Trimming took off 7 bases at V and 5 bases at J, with 14 bases between the two ends. The V gene's germline CDR1 is SGHDN and CDR2 FVKESK. The CDR3 consists of 13 residues. Overall study results and limits: Most primary-vaccination clones recurred post-booster (roughly 96% CD4, 88% CD8).

In making TCR cDNA, 5'RACE template switching added a universal primer site and UMIs to it. TCRdb used MiXCR to reprocess the 5' RACE reads, holding one entry per CDR3 protein. The data show about 350,000 distinct CDR3 sequences, about 4% seen once. This clonotype was obtained from a man younger than 35 who received the YFV17D yellow fever vaccine. This specimen was PBMCs, taken 5 days after the yellow fever booster vaccination. This chain joins TRBV14 and TRBJ1-1; the D is unclear. The CDR3, as DNA: TGTGCCAGCACCAGAGGGAGCGGGACTGAAGCTTTCTTT. It is translated as CASTRGSGTEAFF. Filled out from reference TRBV14 and TRBJ1-1, the complete variable domain reads EAGVTQFPSHSVIEKGQTVTLRCDPISGHDNLYWYRRVMGKEIKFLLHFVKESKQDESGMPNNRFLAERTGGTYSTLKVQPAELEDSGVYFCASTRGSGTEAFFGQGTRLTVV.